This entry is about one T cell receptor beta chain. What it binds is not known. The assay was immunoSEQ multiplex PCR, and TCRdb's table has in-frame clones only and misses some. This table holds roughly 62,000 clones, around three quarters found once. This sample stems from a study of T cell clones after liver transplantation. About the study: Patients counted as tolerant after at least one year off all immunosuppression, enzymes not exceeding twice normal. Broader study findings: These preliminary findings come from unstandardized post-transplant sampling times.

Between the trimmed V and J ends, which lost 5 bases and 2 bases, there was a span of 12 bases. This CDR3 has 14 amino acids. Germline loops: CDR1 MDHEN, CDR2 SYDVKM. Unstimulated PBMCs were sorted into CD3+CD4+ and CD3+CD8+ populations. This chain uses TRBV28 with TRBJ1-2, with a tentative D call TRBD1 (6 bases). The sequence derives from a human patient who received a liver transplant. Some of the T cells may derive from the graft donor. The sequencing here drew on CD4+ T cells from blood, taken at the approximately 16-month timepoint. The CDR3 nucleotides read TGTGCCAGCAGTAAAACAGGGATAAACTATGGCTACACCTTC. This encodes CASSKTGINYGYTF.